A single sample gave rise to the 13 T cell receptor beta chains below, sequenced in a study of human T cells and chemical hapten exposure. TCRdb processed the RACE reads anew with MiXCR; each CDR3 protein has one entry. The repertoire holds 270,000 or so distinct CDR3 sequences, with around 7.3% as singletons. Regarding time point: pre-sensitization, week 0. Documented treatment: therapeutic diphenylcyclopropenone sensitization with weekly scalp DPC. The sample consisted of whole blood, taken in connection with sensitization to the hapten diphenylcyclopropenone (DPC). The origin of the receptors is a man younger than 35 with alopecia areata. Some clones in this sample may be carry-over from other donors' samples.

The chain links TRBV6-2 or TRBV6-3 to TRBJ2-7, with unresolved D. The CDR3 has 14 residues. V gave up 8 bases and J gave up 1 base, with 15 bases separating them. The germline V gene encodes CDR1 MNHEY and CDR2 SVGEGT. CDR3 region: CASQHRAISYEQYV. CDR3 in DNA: TGTGCCAGCCAACACCGAGCCATATCCTACGAGCAGTACGTC.

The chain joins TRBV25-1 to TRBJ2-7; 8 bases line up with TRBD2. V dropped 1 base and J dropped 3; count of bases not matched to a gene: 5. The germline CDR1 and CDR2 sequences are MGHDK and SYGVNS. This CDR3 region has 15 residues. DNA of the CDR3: TGTGCCAGCAGTGAATTCAGCGGGGGCAACTACGAGCAGTACTTC. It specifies CASSEFSGGNYEQYF.

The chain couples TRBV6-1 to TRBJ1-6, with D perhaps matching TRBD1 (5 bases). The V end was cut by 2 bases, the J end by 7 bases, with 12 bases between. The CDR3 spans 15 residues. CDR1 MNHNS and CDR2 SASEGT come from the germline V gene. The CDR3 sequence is CASSESGGWNSPLHF. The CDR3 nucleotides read TGTGCCAGCAGTGAATCGGGGGGGTGGAATTCACCCCTCCACTTT.

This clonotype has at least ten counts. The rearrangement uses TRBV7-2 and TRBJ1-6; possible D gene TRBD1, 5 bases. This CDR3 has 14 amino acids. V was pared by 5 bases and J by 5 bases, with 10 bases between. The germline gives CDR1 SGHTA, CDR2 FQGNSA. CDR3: CASSPPGHNSPLHF. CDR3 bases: TGTGCCAGCAGCCCTCCGGGGCATAATTCACCCCTCCACTTT.

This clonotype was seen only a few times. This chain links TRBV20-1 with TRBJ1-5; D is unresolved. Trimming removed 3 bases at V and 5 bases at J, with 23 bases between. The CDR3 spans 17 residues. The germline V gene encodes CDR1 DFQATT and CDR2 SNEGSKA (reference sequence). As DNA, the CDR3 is TGCAGTGCTAGCTGGGATCTTGTCACCGGCGAAGATCAGCCCCAGCATTTT. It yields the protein CSASWDLVTGEDQPQHF.

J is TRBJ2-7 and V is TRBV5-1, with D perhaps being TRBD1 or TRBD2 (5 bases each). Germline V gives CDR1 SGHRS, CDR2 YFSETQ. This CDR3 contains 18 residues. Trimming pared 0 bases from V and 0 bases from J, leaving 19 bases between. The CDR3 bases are TGCGCCAGCAGCTTGGCCTCCCCCGGGACGAAGAGCTCCTACGAGCAGTACTTC. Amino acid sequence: CASSLASPGTKSSYEQYF. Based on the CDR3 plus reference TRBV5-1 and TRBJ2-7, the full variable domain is KAGVTQTPRYLIKTRGQQVTLSCSPISGHRSVSWYQQTPGQGLQFLFEYFSETQRNKGNFPGRFSGRQFSNSRSEMNVSTLELGDSALYLCASSLASPGTKSSYEQYFGPGTRLTVT.

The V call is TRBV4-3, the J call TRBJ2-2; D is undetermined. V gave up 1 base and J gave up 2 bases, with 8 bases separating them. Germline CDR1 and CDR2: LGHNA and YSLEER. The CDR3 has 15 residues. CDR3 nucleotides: TGCGCCAGCAGCCAAGGGGCGGATAACACCGGGGAGCTGTTTTTT. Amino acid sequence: CASSQGADNTGELFF.

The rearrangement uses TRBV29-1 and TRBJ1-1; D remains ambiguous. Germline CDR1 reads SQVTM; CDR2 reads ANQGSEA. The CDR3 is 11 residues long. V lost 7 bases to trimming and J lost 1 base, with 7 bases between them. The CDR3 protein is CSARANTEAFF. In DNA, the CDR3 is TGCAGCGCTCGCGCGAACACTGAAGCTTTCTTT.

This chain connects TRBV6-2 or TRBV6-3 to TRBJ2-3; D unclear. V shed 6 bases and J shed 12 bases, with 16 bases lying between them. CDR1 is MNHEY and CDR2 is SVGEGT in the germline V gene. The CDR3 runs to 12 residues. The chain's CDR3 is CASSLQSPYQYF. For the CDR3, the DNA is TGTGCCAGCAGCCTACAGAGCCCTTACCAGTATTTT.

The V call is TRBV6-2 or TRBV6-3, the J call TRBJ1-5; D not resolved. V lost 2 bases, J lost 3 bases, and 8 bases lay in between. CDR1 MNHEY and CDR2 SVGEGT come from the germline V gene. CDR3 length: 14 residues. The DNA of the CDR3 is TGTGCCAGCAGTTACGACGGAATCAATCAGCCCCAGCATTTT. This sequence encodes CASSYDGINQPQHF.

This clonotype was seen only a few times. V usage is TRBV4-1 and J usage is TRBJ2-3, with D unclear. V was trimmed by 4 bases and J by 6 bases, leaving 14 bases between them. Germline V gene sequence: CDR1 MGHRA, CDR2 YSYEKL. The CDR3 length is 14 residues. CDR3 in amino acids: CASSPLWTEDTQYF. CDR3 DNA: TGCGCCAGCAGCCCTCTCTGGACGGAGGATACGCAGTATTTT.

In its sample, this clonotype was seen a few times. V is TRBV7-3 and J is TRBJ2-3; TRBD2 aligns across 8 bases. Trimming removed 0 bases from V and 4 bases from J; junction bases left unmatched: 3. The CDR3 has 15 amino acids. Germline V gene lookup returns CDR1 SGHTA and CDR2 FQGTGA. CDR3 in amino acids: CASSLTGLDADTQYF. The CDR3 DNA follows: TGTGCCAGCAGCTTAACGGGACTAGATGCAGATACGCAGTATTTT.

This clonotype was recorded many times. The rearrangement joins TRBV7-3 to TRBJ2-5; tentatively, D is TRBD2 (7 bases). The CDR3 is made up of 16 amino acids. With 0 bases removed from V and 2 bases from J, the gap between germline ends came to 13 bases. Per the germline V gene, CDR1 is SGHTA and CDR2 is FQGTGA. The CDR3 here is CASSLTSGGVQETQYF. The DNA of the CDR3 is TGTGCCAGCAGCTTAACATCGGGGGGCGTACAAGAGACCCAGTACTTC.